The 5 T cell receptor beta chains in this list originate from one sample, sequenced in a study of T-cell reconstitution after alpha-beta-depleted transplantation in children. A TCRbeta library incorporating unique molecular identifiers was prepared. TCRdb analysed the PCR reads with MiXCR anew, one entry per CDR3 protein. The sample has some 460,000 distinct CDR3 sequences; 15% to 20% are singletons. This specimen consisted of PBMCs, mostly from graft donor cells, obtained 360 days after TCRalphabeta/CD19-depleted stem cell transplant. The receptors were gathered from a boy under two years old who had a stem cell transplant for Wiskott-Aldrich syndrome, so the T cells may come from the graft donor.

The genes are TRBV10-3 and TRBJ2-7; TRBD1 matches at 7 bases. The germline CDR1 and CDR2 sequences are ENHRY and SYGVKD. CDR3 length equals 17 residues. With V trimmed by 6 bases and J by 2 bases, 16 bases remained unmatched. CDR3 DNA: TGTGCCATCAGCCGGACAGGTTTCTATAATCGGGCCTACGAGCAGTACTTC. Protein product: CAISRTGFYNRAYEQYF.

CDR3 protein: CSVDFWAGETQYF. As DNA, the CDR3 is TGCAGCGTTGATTTCTGGGCAGGGGAGACCCAGTACTTC. The chain joins TRBV29-1 to TRBJ2-5; tentatively, D is TRBD1 (5 bases). The CDR3 is made up of 13 amino acids. Per germline, CDR1 SQVTM and CDR2 ANQGSEA. V gave up 3 bases and J gave up 5 bases, with 13 bases separating them.

The sample holds a few counts of this clonotype. This chain links TRBV15 with TRBJ2-5, with 9 bases lining up with TRBD2. The germline CDR1 and CDR2 sequences are LNHNV and YYDKDF (reference sequence). There are 16 residues in the CDR3. V was clipped by 5 bases and J by 5 bases; unmatched bases: 12. CDR3 loop: CATSGFTSGPWETQYF. CDR3 nucleotides: TGTGCCACCAGCGGTTTTACTAGCGGGCCTTGGGAGACCCAGTACTTC. The full variable domain, with the rest looked up from reference TRBV15 and TRBJ2-5, is DAMVIQNPRYQVTQFGKPVTLSCSQTLNHNVMYWYQQKSSQAPKLLFHYYDKDFNNEADTPDNFQSRRPNTSFCFLDIRSPGLGDTAMYLCATSGFTSGPWETQYFGPGTRLLVL.

The rearrangement joins TRBV11-2 to TRBJ1-1; the D gene is possibly TRBD1 (6 bases). The CDR3 sequence is 16 residues long. Trimming removed 4 bases from V and 0 bases from J, with 15 bases in between. The germline V gene encodes CDR1 SGHAT and CDR2 FQNNGV. The CDR3 DNA is TGTGCCAGCAGCTCCGCGGGACATTCTTTGAACACTGAAGCTTTCTTT. Translated, it gives CASSSAGHSLNTEAFF. Supplemented by reference TRBV11-2 and TRBJ1-1, the full variable domain reads EAGVAQSPRYKIIEKRQSVAFWCNPISGHATLYWYQQILGQGPKLLIQFQNNGVVDDSQLPKDRFSAERLKGVDSTLKIQPAKLEDSAVYLCASSSAGHSLNTEAFFGQGTRLTVV.

This chain joins TRBV5-1 and TRBJ2-1; D ambiguous. V lost 0 bases, J lost 2 bases, and 9 bases lay in between. This CDR3 contains 15 residues. Germline loops: CDR1 SGHRS, CDR2 YFSETQ. CDR3 coding DNA: TGCGCCAGCAGCTTGGGAGTGGCTACCTACAATGAGCAGTTCTTC. It yields the protein CASSLGVATYNEQFF.